This TCR beta chain was identified during a study of blood T cell repertoires in COVID-19. The overall study: The analysed material was cDNA or gDNA that came from T cells, B-cell-depleted T cells, or PBMCs.

Germline V gene lookup returns CDR1 KGHDR and CDR2 SFDVKD. The CDR3 is 12 amino acids. V lost 5 bases, J lost 6 bases, and 10 bases lay in between. How the authors handled the data: Quantification of nucleated cells was approximated via reference gene primer amplification. Only in-frame clones appear in the TCRdb table, and some are missing; sequencing was by immunoSEQ multiplex PCR. The V and J calls and clone size come from that table; D and trimming were worked out from the DNA. The sample includes about 59,000 clones, around 90% seen only once; the top ten take approximately 16%. The clonotype originates from an older man with acute or convalescent COVID-19. The sample comprised peripheral blood. V and J are TRBV24-1 and TRBJ2-7; weak D call: TRBD2 (5 bases). The CDR3 region is CATSGGFGEQYF. In DNA form, the CDR3 reads TGTGCCACCAGTGGAGGGTTTGGCGAGCAGTACTTC.